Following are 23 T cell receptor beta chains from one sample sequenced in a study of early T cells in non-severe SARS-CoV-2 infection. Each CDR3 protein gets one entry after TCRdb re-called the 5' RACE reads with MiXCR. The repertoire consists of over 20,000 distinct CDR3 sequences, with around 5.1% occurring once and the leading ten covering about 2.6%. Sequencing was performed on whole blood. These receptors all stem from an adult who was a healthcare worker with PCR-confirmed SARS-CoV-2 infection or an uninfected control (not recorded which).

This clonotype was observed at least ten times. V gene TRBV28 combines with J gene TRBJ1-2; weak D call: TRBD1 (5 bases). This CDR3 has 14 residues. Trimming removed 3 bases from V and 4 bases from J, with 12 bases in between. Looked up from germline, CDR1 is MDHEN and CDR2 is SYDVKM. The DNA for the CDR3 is TGTGCCAGCAGTTTGAGGGACCAGCGCTATGGCTACACCTTC. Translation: CASSLRDQRYGYTF.

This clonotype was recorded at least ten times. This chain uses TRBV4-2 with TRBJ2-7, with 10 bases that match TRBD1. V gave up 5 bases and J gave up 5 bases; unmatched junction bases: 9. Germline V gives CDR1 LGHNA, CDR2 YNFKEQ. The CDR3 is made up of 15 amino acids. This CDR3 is CASSVNRDRGNEQYF. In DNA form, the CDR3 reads TGTGCCAGCAGCGTAAACCGGGACAGGGGTAACGAGCAGTACTTC.

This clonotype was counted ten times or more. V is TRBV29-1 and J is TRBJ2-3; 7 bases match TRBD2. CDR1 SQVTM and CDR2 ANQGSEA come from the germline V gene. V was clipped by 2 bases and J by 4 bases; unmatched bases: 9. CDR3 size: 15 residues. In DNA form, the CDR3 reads TGCAGCGTTGAAAGGGGTAGCGGGCTCCCAGATACGCAGTATTTT. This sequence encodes CSVERGSGLPDTQYF.

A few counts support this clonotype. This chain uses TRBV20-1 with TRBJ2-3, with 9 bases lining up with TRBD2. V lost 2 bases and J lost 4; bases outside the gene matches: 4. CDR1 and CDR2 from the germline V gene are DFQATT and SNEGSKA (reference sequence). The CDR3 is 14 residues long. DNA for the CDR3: TGCAGTGCTAGACGGAGCGGGGGGTCAGATACGCAGTATTTT. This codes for CSARRSGGSDTQYF.

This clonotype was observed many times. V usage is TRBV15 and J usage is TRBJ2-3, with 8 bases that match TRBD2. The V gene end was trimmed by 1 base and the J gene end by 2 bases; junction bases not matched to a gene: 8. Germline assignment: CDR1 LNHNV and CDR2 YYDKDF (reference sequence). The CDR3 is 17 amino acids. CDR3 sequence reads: CATSRARAGGFTDTQYF. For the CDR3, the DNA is TGTGCCACCAGCAGAGCTAGGGCGGGGGGCTTCACAGATACGCAGTATTTT.

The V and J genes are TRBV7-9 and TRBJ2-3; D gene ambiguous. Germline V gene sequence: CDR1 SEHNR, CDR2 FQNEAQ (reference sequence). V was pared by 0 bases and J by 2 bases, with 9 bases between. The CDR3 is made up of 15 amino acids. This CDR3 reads CASSLAGMATDTQYF. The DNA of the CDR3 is TGTGCCAGCAGCTTAGCGGGCATGGCCACAGATACGCAGTATTTT.

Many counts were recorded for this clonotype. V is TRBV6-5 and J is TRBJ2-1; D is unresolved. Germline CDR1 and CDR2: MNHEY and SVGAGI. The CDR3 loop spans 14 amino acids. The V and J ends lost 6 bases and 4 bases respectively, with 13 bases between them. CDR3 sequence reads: CASSPRFNYNEQFF. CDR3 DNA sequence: TGTGCCAGCAGCCCTAGGTTCAATTACAATGAGCAGTTCTTC.

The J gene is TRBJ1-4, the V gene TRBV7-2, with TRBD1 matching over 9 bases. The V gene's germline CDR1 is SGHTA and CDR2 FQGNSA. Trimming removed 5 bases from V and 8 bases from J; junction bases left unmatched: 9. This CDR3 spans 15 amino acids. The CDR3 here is CASSVQQGAGEKLFF. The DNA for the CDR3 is TGTGCCAGCAGCGTACAACAGGGGGCAGGAGAAAAACTGTTTTTT.

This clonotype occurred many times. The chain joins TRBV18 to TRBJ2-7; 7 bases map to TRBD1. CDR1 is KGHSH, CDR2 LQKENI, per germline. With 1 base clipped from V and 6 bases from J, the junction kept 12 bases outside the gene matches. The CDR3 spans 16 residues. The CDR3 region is CASSPLRTGDRGEQYF. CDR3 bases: TGTGCCAGCTCACCACTAAGGACAGGCGACCGGGGCGAGCAGTACTTC.

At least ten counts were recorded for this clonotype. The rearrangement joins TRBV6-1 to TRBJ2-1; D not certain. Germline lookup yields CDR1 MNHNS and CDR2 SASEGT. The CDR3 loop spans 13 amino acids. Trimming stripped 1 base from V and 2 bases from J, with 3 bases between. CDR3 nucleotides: TGTGCCAGCAGTGAAGGGCCCTACAATGAGCAGTTCTTC. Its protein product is CASSEGPYNEQFF.

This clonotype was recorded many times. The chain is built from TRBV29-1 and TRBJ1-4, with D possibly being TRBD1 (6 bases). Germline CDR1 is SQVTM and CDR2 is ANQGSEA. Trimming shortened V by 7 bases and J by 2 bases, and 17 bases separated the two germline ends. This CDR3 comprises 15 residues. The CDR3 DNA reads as TGCAGCGCAAAAACAGGGTCGGCGACTAATGAAAAACTGTTTTTT. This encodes CSAKTGSATNEKLFF.

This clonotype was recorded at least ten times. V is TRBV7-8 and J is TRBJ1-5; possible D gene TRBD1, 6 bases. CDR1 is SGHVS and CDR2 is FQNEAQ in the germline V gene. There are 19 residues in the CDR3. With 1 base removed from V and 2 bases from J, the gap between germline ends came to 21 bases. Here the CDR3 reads CASSLDRLAGAGGNQPQHF. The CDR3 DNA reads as TGTGCCAGCAGCTTAGATCGCTTAGCGGGGGCAGGCGGCAATCAGCCCCAGCATTTT.

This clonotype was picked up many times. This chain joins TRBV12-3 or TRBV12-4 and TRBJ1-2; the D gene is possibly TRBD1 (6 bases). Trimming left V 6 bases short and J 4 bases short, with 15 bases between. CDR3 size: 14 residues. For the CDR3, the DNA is TGTGCCAGCAGCCGGAAACAGGGAACCTATGGCTACACCTTC. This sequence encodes CASSRKQGTYGYTF.

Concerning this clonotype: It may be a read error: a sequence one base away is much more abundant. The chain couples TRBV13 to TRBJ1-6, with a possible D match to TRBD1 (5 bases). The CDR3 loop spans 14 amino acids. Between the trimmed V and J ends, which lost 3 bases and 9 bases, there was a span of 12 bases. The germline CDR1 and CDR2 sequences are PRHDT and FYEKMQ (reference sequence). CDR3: CASSFRAQSSPLHF. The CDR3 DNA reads TGTGCCAGCAGCTTCAGGGCGCAGAGTTCACCCCTCCACTTT.

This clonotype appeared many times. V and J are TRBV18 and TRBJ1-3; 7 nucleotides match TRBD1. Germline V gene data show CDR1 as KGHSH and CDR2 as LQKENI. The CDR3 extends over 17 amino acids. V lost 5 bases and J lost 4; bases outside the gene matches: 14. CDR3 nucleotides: TGTGCCAGCTCAGAGAGCGCTGGGACAGCCCCGGGAAACACCATATATTTT. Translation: CASSESAGTAPGNTIYF.

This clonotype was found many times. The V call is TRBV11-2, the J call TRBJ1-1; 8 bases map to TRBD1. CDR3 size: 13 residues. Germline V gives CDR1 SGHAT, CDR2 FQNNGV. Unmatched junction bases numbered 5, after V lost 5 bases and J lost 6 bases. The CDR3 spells CASSMRQGSEAFF. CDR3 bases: TGTGCCAGCAGCATGCGACAGGGGTCTGAAGCTTTCTTT.

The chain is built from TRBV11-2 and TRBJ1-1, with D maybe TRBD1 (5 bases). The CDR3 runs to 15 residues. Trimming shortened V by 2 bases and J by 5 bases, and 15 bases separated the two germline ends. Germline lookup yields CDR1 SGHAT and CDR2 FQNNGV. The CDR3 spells CASSLRRGSETEAFF. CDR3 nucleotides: TGTGCCAGCAGCTTAAGGCGGGGGTCCGAAACTGAAGCTTTCTTT.

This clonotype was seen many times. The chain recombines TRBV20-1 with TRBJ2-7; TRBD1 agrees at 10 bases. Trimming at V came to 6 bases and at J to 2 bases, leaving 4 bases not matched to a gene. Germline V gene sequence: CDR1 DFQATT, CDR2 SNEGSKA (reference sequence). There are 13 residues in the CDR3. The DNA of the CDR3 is TGCAGTGCCTGGGACAGGGGAACCTACGAGCAGTACTTC. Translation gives CSAWDRGTYEQYF.

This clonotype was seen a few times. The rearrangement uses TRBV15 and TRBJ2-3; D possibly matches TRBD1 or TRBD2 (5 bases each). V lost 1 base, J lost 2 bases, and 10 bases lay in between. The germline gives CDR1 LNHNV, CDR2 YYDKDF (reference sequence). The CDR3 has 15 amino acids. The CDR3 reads CATSRVGVPTDTQYF. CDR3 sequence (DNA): TGTGCCACCAGCAGAGTGGGGGTACCCACAGATACGCAGTATTTT.

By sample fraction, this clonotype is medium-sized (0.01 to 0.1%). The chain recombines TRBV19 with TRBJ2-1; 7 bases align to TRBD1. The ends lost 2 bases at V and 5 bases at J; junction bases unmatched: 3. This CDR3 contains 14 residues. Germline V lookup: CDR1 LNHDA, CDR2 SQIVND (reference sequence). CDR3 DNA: TGTGCCAGTAGTATATGGGACAGAGACAATGAGCAGTTCTTC. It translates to CASSIWDRDNEQFF.

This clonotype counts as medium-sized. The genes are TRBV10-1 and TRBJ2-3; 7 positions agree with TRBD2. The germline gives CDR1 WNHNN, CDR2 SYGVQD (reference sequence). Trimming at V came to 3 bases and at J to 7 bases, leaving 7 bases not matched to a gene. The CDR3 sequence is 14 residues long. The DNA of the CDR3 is TGCGCCAGCAGTGAAAGCGGGGTAATGAATACGCAGTATTTT. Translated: CASSESGVMNTQYF.

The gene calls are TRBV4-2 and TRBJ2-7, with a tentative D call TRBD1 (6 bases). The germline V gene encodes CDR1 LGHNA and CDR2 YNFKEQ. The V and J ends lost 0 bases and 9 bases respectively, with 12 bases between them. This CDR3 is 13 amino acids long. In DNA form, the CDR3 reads TGTGCCAGCAGCCAAGAAGGACAGTCCAGGCAGTACTTC. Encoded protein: CASSQEGQSRQYF.

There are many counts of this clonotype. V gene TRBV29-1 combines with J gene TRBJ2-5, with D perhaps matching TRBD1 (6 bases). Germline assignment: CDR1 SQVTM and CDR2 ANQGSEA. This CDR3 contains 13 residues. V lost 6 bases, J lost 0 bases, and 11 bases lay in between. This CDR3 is CSVRPGDQETQYF. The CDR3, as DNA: TGCAGCGTCCGTCCAGGGGACCAAGAGACCCAGTACTTC.